The clone carrying this T cell receptor beta chain was counted between two and nine times. Profiling relied on immunoSEQ multiplex PCR, and the TCRdb table lists in-frame clones only, not all of them. Of around 39,000 clones in the sample, around 74% were seen once. V was trimmed by 8 bases and J by 7 bases, leaving 15 bases between them. The CDR3 has 11 amino acids. The germline V gene encodes CDR1 DFQATT and CDR2 SNEGSKA (reference sequence). The data stem from a study of immune evolution from preneoplasia to lung adenocarcinoma. This receptor was identified in a person between 60 and 69 years old with lung adenocarcinoma. The chain links TRBV20-1 to TRBJ2-7; D gene unclear. The sample comprised FFPE invasive lung adenocarcinoma tissue. The CDR3 nucleotides are TGCAGTACCGGTCCACTACGGGAGCAGTACTTC. Translation: CSTGPLREQYF.